This T cell receptor (beta chain) was recovered during a study of blood T cell repertoires in COVID-19. The table came from immunoSEQ multiplex PCR; TCRdb's copy has only in-frame clones and leaves some out. The data hold some 48,000 clones, with roughly nine tenths observed a single time. This clonotype was obtained from a man in his 70s with acute or convalescent COVID-19. Sequenced sample: peripheral blood.

The CDR3 region has the DNA TGTGCCACCAGTGACCCACGGGAGGGTGGGTACGAGCAGTACTTC. Its translation: CATSDPREGGYEQYF. The rearrangement links TRBV24-1 to TRBJ2-7, with TRBD2 identical over 8 bases. CDR1 KGHDR and CDR2 SFDVKD come from the germline V gene. V shed 4 bases, J shed 4 bases, and the junction held 8 bases outside the gene matches. The CDR3 runs 15 residues.